A selection of T cell receptor beta chains follows, all from one sample in a study of control samples from healthy donors and cancer patients. Method: immunoSEQ multiplex PCR; TCRdb's copy keeps in-frame clones and lacks some. Of tens of thousands of clones detected, about four fifths appear once; the ten largest clones hold roughly 16%. The sequenced material came from blood. The receptors originated from a man aged 50-60 years in good health. CDR3s include the opening cysteine and the closing phenylalanine or tryptophan. A D gene is named only where the DNA matches it firmly. Clone size is shown for a subset of rows, as once, few, many or a class of expanded clone.

v_call	j_call	clone_size	d_call	cdr3_aa	cdr3_nt
TRBV7-2	TRBJ2-4	.	.	CASSHSVRGNIQYF	TGTGCCAGCAGCCATTCTGTCAGGGGAAACATTCAGTACTTC
TRBV14	TRBJ2-3	.	.	CASSQGTDTQYF	TGTGCCAGCAGCCAAGGCACAGATACGCAGTATTTT
TRBV28	TRBJ1-1	.	.	CASSSDRMNTEAFF	TGTGCCAGCAGTTCCGACCGAATGAACACTGAAGCTTTCTTT
TRBV7-6	TRBJ2-3	.	.	CASSLRNGAVRPDTQYF	TGTGCCAGCAGCTTGCGGAACGGGGCGGTTAGACCAGATACGCAGTATTTT
TRBV4-3	TRBJ2-5	few	.	CASSQDWGSSETQYF	TGCGCCAGCAGCCAAGATTGGGGGAGTAGCGAGACCCAGTACTTC
TRBV11-2	TRBJ2-5	.	.	CASSSLRYPETQYF	TGTGCCAGCAGCTCCCTTCGATACCCAGAGACCCAGTACTTC
TRBV25-1	TRBJ2-1	once	.	CASSEPGEGGQFF	TGTGCCAGCAGTGAACCTGGCGAGGGGGGGCAGTTCTTC
TRBV10-3	TRBJ2-7	few	TRBD2	CAISENVAGIYEQYF	TGTGCCATCAGTGAGAATGTAGCGGGCATCTACGAGCAGTACTTC
TRBV27	TRBJ2-7	.	.	CASSLLWTDYEQYF	TGTGCCAGCAGTTTATTGTGGACAGACTACGAGCAGTACTTC
TRBV11-2	TRBJ1-2	.	TRBD1	CASSVGQGANGYTF	TGTGCCAGCAGCGTTGGACAGGGGGCTAACGGCTACACCTTC
TRBV6-6	TRBJ1-5	few	TRBD1	CASTQQTGAQPQHF	TGTGCCAGCACCCAGCAGACAGGGGCTCAGCCCCAGCATTTT
TRBV24-1	TRBJ1-5	.	.	CATSDPQGMEPQHF	TGTGCCACCAGTGATCCCCAGGGGATGGAGCCCCAGCATTTT
TRBV27	TRBJ2-7	once	.	CASSAGANPYEQYF	TGTGCCAGCAGTGCTGGGGCGAATCCATACGAGCAGTACTTC
TRBV15	TRBJ1-5	.	TRBD1	CATSRAPGQGGNQPQHF	TGTGCCACCAGCAGAGCTCCGGGACAGGGCGGCAATCAGCCCCAGCATTTT
TRBV27	TRBJ2-7	.	TRBD1	CASSPLRGDRGSISYEQYF	TGTGCCAGCAGTCCCTTACGGGGGGACAGGGGATCGATCTCCTACGAGCAGTACTTC
TRBV5-4	TRBJ2-7	few	.	CATSAGGNSYEQYF	TGTGCCACCAGTGCAGGCGGGAACTCCTACGAGCAGTACTTC
TRBV21-1	TRBJ2-3	.	.	CASSITSGRFADTQYF	TGTGCCAGCAGCATAACTAGCGGGAGGTTCGCAGATACGCAGTATTTT
TRBV28	TRBJ2-1	.	.	CASSFSTGSSYNEQFF	TGTGCCAGCAGTTTTTCGACTGGCAGCTCCTACAATGAGCAGTTCTTC
TRBV5-4	TRBJ2-7	.	.	CASSLGQATPYEQYF	TGTGCCAGCAGCTTGGGGCAGGCCACCCCCTACGAGCAGTACTTC
TRBV5-1	TRBJ2-3	.	.	CASSATRTSFRDTQYF	TGCGCCAGCAGCGCAACTAGGACCTCCTTCCGAGATACGCAGTATTTT
TRBV5-1	TRBJ1-6	.	.	CASSFSVAVSPLHF	TGCGCCAGCAGCTTCTCGGTGGCGGTTTCTCCCCTCCACTTT
TRBV6-5	TRBJ1-1	few	.	CATTPRGLNTEAFF	TGTGCCACCACCCCAAGAGGGCTTAACACTGAAGCTTTCTTT
TRBV7-2	TRBJ1-3	.	.	CASSLGPGGRDTIYF	TGTGCCAGCAGCTTAGGTCCGGGGGGCCGGGACACCATATATTTT
TRBV19	TRBJ2-7	.	TRBD2	CASSGNRLAPSYEQYF	TGTGCCAGTAGCGGGAACCGACTAGCACCCTCCTACGAGCAGTACTTC
TRBV4-3	TRBJ1-2	once	.	CASSQSPGQNYGYTF	TGCGCCAGCAGCCAGTCCCCTGGCCAGAACTATGGCTACACCTTC
TRBV3-1/TRBV3-2	TRBJ1-2	.	TRBD1	CASSRTGNAYTF	TGTGCCAGCAGCCGGACAGGGAACGCCTACACCTTC
TRBV23-1	TRBJ2-1	.	.	CASSHSPGVLGPYNEQFF	TGCGCCAGCAGTCATTCACCGGGCGTCCTCGGGCCCTACAATGAGCAGTTCTTC
TRBV7-8	TRBJ2-7	once	.	CASSHTRHEQYF	TGTGCCAGCAGCCATACTAGGCACGAGCAGTACTTC
TRBV12-3/TRBV12-4	TRBJ2-7	.	TRBD2	CASGAGGPSVF	TGTGCCAGCGGAGCGGGAGGGCCATCGGTTTTC
TRBV5-6	TRBJ2-3	.	TRBD1	CASSSHQGAESTDTQYF	TGTGCCAGCAGCAGCCACCAGGGGGCGGAATCCACAGATACGCAGTATTTT
TRBV9	TRBJ2-1	.	.	CASSVASSSYNEQFF	TGTGCCAGCAGCGTAGCGTCTAGCTCCTACAATGAGCAGTTCTTC
TRBV4-1	TRBJ2-3	few	TRBD2	CASSQDTQLAGGGDTQYF	TGCGCCAGCAGCCAAGATACGCAGCTAGCGGGAGGGGGAGATACGCAGTATTTT
TRBV9	TRBJ1-1	.	TRBD1	CASSVAGTAFGTEAFF	TGTGCCAGCAGCGTAGCCGGGACAGCTTTCGGCACTGAAGCTTTCTTT
TRBV9	TRBJ2-3	few	TRBD2	CASSMSGRADTQYF	TGTGCCAGCAGCATGAGCGGGAGGGCAGATACGCAGTATTTT
TRBV5-5	TRBJ2-3	.	TRBD1	CASSHGQGDVTDTQYF	TGTGCCAGCAGCCACGGACAGGGGGATGTCACAGATACGCAGTATTTT
TRBV6-5	TRBJ2-7	.	.	CASSFGGNSYEQYF	TGTGCCAGCAGTTTCGGGGGAAATTCCTACGAGCAGTACTTC
TRBV25-1	TRBJ1-1	.	.	CASSFRGEEAFF	TGTGCCAGCAGTTTCCGAGGGGAGGAAGCTTTCTTT
TRBV29-1	TRBJ1-1	once	TRBD1	CSVSTGGPGTEAFF	TGCAGCGTTTCTACAGGGGGCCCGGGGACTGAAGCTTTCTTT
TRBV4-1	TRBJ2-5	.	.	CASSQESLGSPLETQYF	TGCGCCAGCAGCCAAGAAAGTTTGGGGAGCCCTCTGGAGACCCAGTACTTC
TRBV27	TRBJ2-1	.	TRBD2	CASSRDGLAGSYNEQFF	TGTGCCAGCAGTCGTGACGGACTAGCGGGCTCCTACAATGAGCAGTTCTTC
TRBV7-8	TRBJ2-7	few	TRBD1	CASRTAGTGPYEQYF	TGTGCCAGCAGAACAGCAGGGACAGGACCCTACGAGCAGTACTTC
TRBV30	TRBJ2-6	once	TRBD1	CAWSVLTQDRGSGANVLTF	TGTGCCTGGAGTGTACTTACTCAGGACAGGGGCTCTGGGGCCAACGTCCTGACTTTC
TRBV19	TRBJ1-1	.	TRBD1	CASSRTGTGNTEAFF	TGTGCCAGTAGTAGGACTGGGACAGGGAACACTGAAGCTTTCTTT
TRBV4-1	TRBJ2-5	.	.	CASSQDREGETQYF	TGCGCCAGCAGCCAAGACAGGGAAGGCGAGACCCAGTACTTC
TRBV7-2	TRBJ2-2	.	.	CASSLGNTGELFF	TGTGCCAGCAGTCTCGGGAACACCGGGGAGCTGTTTTTT
TRBV2	TRBJ1-5	.	.	CASSLRGFGNQPQHF	TGTGCCAGTTCCCTCCGGGGTTTCGGCAATCAGCCCCAGCATTTT
TRBV3-1/TRBV3-2	TRBJ2-3	.	.	CASSQRNSLGNTQYF	TGTGCCAGCAGCCAACGCAACTCGCTCGGGAATACGCAGTATTTT
TRBV5-4	TRBJ2-1	.	.	CASSRGERNEQFF	TGTGCCAGCAGCCGTGGCGAGCGGAATGAGCAGTTCTTC
TRBV18	TRBJ1-1	few	.	CASSNEGGEYTEAFF	TGTGCCAGCTCAAACGAAGGGGGAGAATACACTGAAGCTTTCTTT
TRBV6-6	TRBJ2-2	once	.	CASNQGGNTGELFF	TGTGCCAGCAACCAGGGGGGGAACACCGGGGAGCTGTTTTTT
TRBV11-2	TRBJ2-4	once	.	CASRTVGSGKNIQYF	TGTGCCAGCAGGACCGTGGGGTCGGGCAAAAACATTCAGTACTTC
TRBV5-8	TRBJ2-1	.	.	CASKSQRANSYNEQFF	TGTGCCAGCAAATCCCAGCGGGCAAACTCCTACAATGAGCAGTTCTTC
TRBV19	TRBJ1-4	.	.	CAIHDTQNEKLFF	TGTGCCATTCACGACACCCAGAATGAAAAACTGTTTTTT
TRBV4-1	TRBJ2-7	.	TRBD1	CASSQGQGRGYEQYF	TGCGCCAGCAGCCAGGGACAGGGTAGGGGCTACGAGCAGTACTTC
TRBV27	TRBJ2-1	.	.	CASSLFQGSYNEQFF	TGTGCCAGCAGTTTATTCCAGGGGTCCTACAATGAGCAGTTCTTC
TRBV2	TRBJ2-2	.	.	CASRPGAGELFF	TGTGCCAGCAGACCCGGGGCCGGGGAGCTGTTTTTT
TRBV10-3	TRBJ2-2	.	.	CAISESTTLTGELFF	TGTGCCATCAGTGAGTCGACGACTCTCACCGGGGAGCTGTTTTTT
TRBV19	TRBJ1-4	once	.	CASSSPRDIYSTNEKLFF	TGTGCCAGTAGTTCTCCGCGGGACATATATTCAACTAATGAAAAACTGTTTTTT
TRBV27	TRBJ2-6	.	.	CASSLGTLSSAGANVLTF	TGTGCCAGCAGTTTAGGCACCTTATCGAGTGCTGGGGCCAACGTCCTGACTTTC